This is a list of T cell receptor beta chains from one sample in a study of metastatic and nonmetastatic thyroid tumors. TCRdb reanalyzed the PCR reads via MiXCR. The sample records approximately 24,000 clones, around a fifth being singletons. Sequenced input: blood. The receptors come from a male donor with papillary thyroid cancer or a benign thyroid nodule (not recorded which). Some clones in this sample may be carry-over from other donors' samples. Each CDR3 is given with its conserved first and last residue. The D gene is left open where the match is weak. The size field is filled for only some rows; it gives once, few, many or a size class.

TRBJ2-5,TRBV6-5,NA,NA,CASSYPCQTQYF,TGTGCCAGCAGTTACCCGTGTCAGACCCAGTACTTC
TRBJ2-2,TRBV10-3,many,TRBD1,CATRGTGGRKTGELFF,TGTGCCACACGCGGGACAGGGGGTAGAAAGACCGGGGAGCTGTTTTTT
TRBJ2-7,TRBV4-1,NA,NA,CASSQDPGREQYF,TGCGCCAGCAGCCAAGACCCGGGGCGGGAGCAGTACTTC
TRBJ2-1,TRBV11-3,many,NA,CASSFSGTEQFF,TGTGCCAGCAGCTTTAGCGGCACTGAGCAGTTCTTC
TRBJ2-3,TRBV9,many,TRBD2,CASGRTSGSLYTDTQYF,TGTGCCAGCGGCCGGACTAGCGGATCACTTTACACAGATACGCAGTATTTT
TRBJ2-7,TRBV28,NA,NA,CASSFATWSNPLEQYF,TGTGCCAGCAGTTTTGCTACCTGGTCCAACCCTTTGGAGCAGTACTTC
TRBJ2-3,TRBV20-1,once,NA,CSARVGVFTDTQYF,TGCAGTGCTAGAGTGGGCGTGTTCACAGATACGCAGTATTTT
TRBJ1-2,TRBV13,NA,NA,CASSSDTGSVDYTF,TGTGCCAGCAGCTCAGATACAGGATCAGTAGACTACACCTTC
TRBJ2-1,TRBV5-1,many,NA,CASSPGGGSYNEQFF,TGCGCCAGCAGCCCAGGGGGAGGCTCCTACAATGAGCAGTTCTTC
TRBJ2-3,TRBV4-3,medium-sized,NA,CASSQAGTHSSTDTQYF,TGCGCCAGCAGCCAAGCTGGGACGCATTCTAGCACAGATACGCAGTATTTT
TRBJ2-7,TRBV20-1,many,NA,CSASWPSPGEQYF,TGCAGTGCTAGTTGGCCGAGTCCGGGAGAGCAGTACTTC
TRBJ1-6,TRBV9,NA,NA,CASSVRTVANSPLHF,TGTGCCAGCAGCGTGAGGACTGTTGCTAATTCACCCCTCCACTTT
TRBJ1-1,TRBV2,many,NA,CASSEGRDTEAFF,TGTGCCAGCAGTGAAGGTAGGGACACTGAAGCTTTCTTT
TRBJ2-2,TRBV3-1,NA,NA,CASSRRESLVWELFF,TGTGCCAGCAGCCGTAGGGAGTCGTTAGTCTGGGAGCTGTTTTTT
TRBJ2-7,TRBV6-5,medium-sized,TRBD2,CASSYSKRAGGSYEQYF,TGTGCCAGCAGTTACTCGAAGCGAGCGGGAGGATCCTACGAGCAGTACTTC
TRBJ2-7,TRBV30,many,TRBD1,CAWSGTGIWEQYF,TGTGCCTGGTCCGGGACAGGGATATGGGAGCAGTACTTC
TRBJ1-5,TRBV20-1,many,TRBD1,CSARDDRGQGDGNQPQHF,TGCAGTGCTAGAGATGACCGGGGACAGGGAGATGGCAATCAGCCCCAGCATTTT
TRBJ1-2,TRBV12-3/TRBV12-4,many,NA,CASNPLEGGGYTF,TGTGCCAGCAATCCACTCGAGGGCGGGGGCTACACCTTC
TRBJ1-6,TRBV27,few,NA,CASSLGWSSYNSPLHF,TGTGCCAGCAGTTTGGGGTGGAGCTCCTATAATTCACCCCTCCACTTT
TRBJ1-6,TRBV25-1,many,NA,CASSELGYSPLHF,TGTGCCAGCAGTGAATTAGGGTATTCACCCCTCCACTTT
TRBJ2-3,TRBV7-9,many,TRBD1,CASSSGQGADTQYF,TGTGCCAGCAGCTCGGGACAGGGGGCAGATACGCAGTATTTT
TRBJ2-5,TRBV12-3/TRBV12-4,many,TRBD2,CASSFLASGAPQYF,TGTGCCAGCAGTTTTTTGGCTAGCGGGGCCCCCCAGTACTTC
TRBJ2-5,TRBV12-3/TRBV12-4,many,TRBD1,CASRGQSLETQYF,TGTGCCAGCAGGGGACAGAGCCTAGAGACCCAGTACTTC
TRBJ1-2,TRBV7-6,NA,NA,CASSLVETGYGYTF,TGTGCCAGCAGCTTAGTGGAGACAGGTTATGGCTACACCTTC
TRBJ1-2,TRBV5-8,NA,TRBD1,CASIFRQGGGYTF,TGTGCCAGCATCTTTAGACAGGGTGGCGGCTACACCTTC
TRBJ1-5,TRBV2,many,NA,CASKRDSNQPQHF,TGTGCCAGCAAGCGGGACTCCAATCAGCCCCAGCATTTT
TRBJ2-7,TRBV7-9,many,NA,CASSLELYGAYEQYF,TGTGCCAGCAGCTTAGAACTATATGGGGCCTACGAGCAGTACTTC
TRBJ2-7,TRBV30,medium-sized,TRBD2,CAWSVGLAGYEQYF,TGTGCCTGGAGTGTAGGACTAGCAGGTTACGAGCAGTACTTC
TRBJ1-1,TRBV6-1,NA,NA,CASSLDSLAESFF,TGTGCCAGCAGCCTCGACAGTTTAGCTGAATCTTTCTTT
TRBJ2-7,TRBV19,many,TRBD2,CASSIDQRLAGVFYEQYF,TGTGCCAGTAGTATAGACCAGAGACTAGCGGGAGTTTTCTACGAGCAGTACTTC
TRBJ2-5,TRBV7-8,NA,NA,CASSLAGGDPGEEKQYF,TGTGCCAGCAGCTTAGCAGGGGGGGACCCGGGGGAAGAGAAACAGTACTTC
TRBJ2-2,TRBV28,NA,NA,CASSTANTGELFF,TGTGCCAGCAGTACAGCGAACACCGGGGAGCTGTTTTTT
TRBJ2-3,TRBV9,many,TRBD2,CASSDRYTSGTDTQYF,TGTGCCAGCAGCGACAGATATACTAGCGGAACAGATACGCAGTATTTT
TRBJ2-3,TRBV29-1,many,NA,CSVGSDTDTQYF,TGCAGCGTTGGTTCAGACACAGATACGCAGTATTTT
TRBJ1-4,TRBV27,medium-sized,TRBD1,CASSPGQGTEKLFF,TGTGCCAGCAGCCCGGGACAGGGGACTGAAAAACTGTTTTTT
TRBJ2-7,TRBV7-9,many,NA,CASSFKGSYEQYF,TGTGCCAGCAGCTTTAAGGGCTCCTACGAGCAGTACTTC
TRBJ2-5,TRBV19,NA,NA,CASSMAQGFGETQYF,TGTGCCAGTAGCATGGCCCAGGGATTCGGGGAGACCCAGTACTTC
TRBJ1-6,TRBV9,many,TRBD1,CASSGGGARGNSPLHF,TGTGCCAGCAGCGGAGGGGGCGCGAGGGGAAATTCACCCCTCCACTTT
TRBJ2-5,TRBV5-1,many,NA,CASSLEGETQYF,TGCGCCAGCAGCTTGGAGGGCGAGACCCAGTACTTC
TRBJ2-2,TRBV11-2,NA,TRBD1,CASSSPGQGVGELFF,TGTGCCAGCAGCTCCCCGGGACAGGGGGTCGGGGAGCTGTTTTTT
TRBJ2-2,TRBV20-1,NA,NA,CSARDQGAGELFF,TGCAGTGCTAGAGATCAGGGTGCCGGGGAGCTGTTTTTT
TRBJ1-1,TRBV28,NA,NA,CASSFIALGGAFF,TGTGCCAGCAGTTTTATAGCCCTGGGTGGGGCTTTCTTT
TRBJ1-4,TRBV2,few,TRBD1,CASRDRAGKLFF,TGTGCCAGCAGGGACAGGGCTGGAAAACTGTTTTTT
TRBJ2-7,TRBV11-2,medium-sized,TRBD2,CASSLEWGLAAMEYF,TGTGCCAGCAGCTTAGAATGGGGACTAGCTGCTATGGAGTACTTC
TRBJ1-3,TRBV27,NA,TRBD1,CASRTGGGRKTIYF,TGTGCCAGCAGGACAGGGGGCGGGAGGAAAACCATATATTTT
TRBJ2-1,TRBV27,few,NA,CASILGVVQFF,NA
TRBJ1-2,TRBV28,many,TRBD1,CASSLQGGFYGYAF,TGTGCCAGCAGTTTGCAGGGGGGATTCTATGGCTACGCCTTC
TRBJ2-7,TRBV11-2,NA,TRBD2,CASSLTLSGRAYEQYF,TGTGCCAGCAGCCTTACACTTAGCGGGAGGGCCTACGAGCAGTACTTC
TRBJ2-5,TRBV18,many,NA,CASSPRDTPQETQYF,TGTGCCAGCTCTCCTCGGGACACCCCGCAAGAGACCCAGTACTTC
TRBJ2-7,TRBV7-2,many,TRBD2,CASSWTSGTSYEQYF,TGTGCCAGCAGCTGGACTAGCGGGACGTCCTACGAGCAGTACTTC
TRBJ2-7,TRBV28,many,NA,CASSPLGTFETYEQYF,TGTGCCAGCAGTCCCCTGGGGACATTTGAGACCTACGAGCAGTACTTC
TRBJ1-6,TRBV28,NA,NA,CASMNQVGVHSPLHF,TGTGCCAGCATGAACCAGGTGGGGGTTCATTCACCCCTCCACTTT
TRBJ2-6,TRBV5-8,many,TRBD2,CASGSGLFSGANVLTF,TGTGCCAGCGGTAGCGGGTTGTTCTCTGGGGCCAACGTCCTGACTTTC
TRBJ2-1,TRBV5-1,many,TRBD1,CASSLWGTGNEQFF,TGCGCCAGCAGCTTGTGGGGGACAGGGAATGAGCAGTTCTTC
TRBJ2-7,TRBV4-1,medium-sized,NA,CASSLALRTPTYEQYF,TGCGCCAGCAGCCTGGCATTGAGGACACCAACCTACGAGCAGTACTTC
TRBJ2-7,TRBV7-2,NA,NA,CASIITDYEQYF,TGTGCCAGCATTATAACTGACTACGAGCAGTACTTC
TRBJ2-7,TRBV5-6,NA,TRBD1,CASSSLTGSYEQYF,TGTGCCAGCAGCTCTCTGACAGGGAGCTACGAGCAGTACTTC
TRBJ1-3,TRBV6-1,NA,TRBD1,CASSSGTVSGNTIYF,TGTGCCAGCAGCTCTGGGACAGTCTCTGGAAACACCATATATTTT
TRBJ2-5,TRBV7-2,many,NA,CASRPQTFRETQYF,TGTGCCAGCAGACCCCAGACGTTTAGGGAGACCCAGTACTTC